The entry below describes one T cell receptor beta chain. Its antigen remains unidentified. This sample was included in a study of OX40 agonist ivuxolimab in advanced cancers. General study results and limits: The authors also found low normalized T-cell clonal expansion in some nonresponders. CD4+ and CD8+ blood T cells expanded clonally by week 6 at 0.1 to 3.0 mg/kg. In CD8+ T cells, expanded clones were on average more numerous than in CD4+.

TCRdb keeps only in-frame clones here, not all; method: immunoSEQ multiplex PCR. The sample lists about 79,000 clones; around 90% were seen once. The CDR3 is 14 amino acids. The J segment lost 2 bases and the V segment lost 6 bases, leaving 4 bases of the junction unmatched. From germline, CDR1 is SNHLY and CDR2 FYNNEI. This TCR was sampled from an adult with an advanced solid tumor such as melanoma, head and neck, liver or kidney cancer. The sample consisted of CD4+ or CD8+ T cells sorted from blood, taken in a trial of the OX40 agonist ivuxolimab. This chain uses TRBV2 with TRBJ1-2, with 9 positions matching TRBD1. The DNA of the CDR3 is TGTGCCAGCAGGCCGACAGGGGGAAACTATGGCTACACCTTC. Amino acids: CASRPTGGNYGYTF.